This entry lists 11 T cell receptor beta chains sequenced from one sample in a study of cytomegalovirus exposure and HLA in healthy donors. PCR primers comprised 60 Vbeta and 13 Jbeta primers. Here immunoSEQ multiplex PCR was the method, and the copy in TCRdb shows in-frame clones only, minus some. The sample records 100,000 to 150,000 clones, 80% being singletons. Sequenced input: PBMCs. The receptors stem from a female donor in good health and CMV-seronegative.

In nucleotides, the CDR3 is TGCGCCAGCAGCTGGACAGGGGCTTCTCCCTACAATGAGCAGTTCTTC. Translated: CASSWTGASPYNEQFF. The rearrangement joins TRBV5-1 to TRBJ2-1; 9 nucleotides align to TRBD1. CDR1 SGHRS and CDR2 YFSETQ come from the germline V gene. This CDR3 has 16 residues. V lost 3 bases, J lost 2 bases, and 6 bases stayed unmatched.

This clone was seen only once. The chain carries TRBV25-1 and TRBJ1-5; 8 bases line up with TRBD1. This CDR3 region has 13 residues. Germline V CDR1 and CDR2: MGHDK, SYGVNS. The trim removed 6 bases at V and 4 bases at J, leaving 2 bases unmatched. This chain's CDR3 is CASRGQGNQPQHF. CDR3 DNA sequence: TGTGCCAGCAGAGGACAGGGAAATCAGCCCCAGCATTTT.

The genes are TRBV28 and TRBJ1-1; no firm D call. V lost 4 bases to trimming and J lost 1 base, with 13 bases between them. CDR1 is MDHEN, CDR2 SYDVKM, per germline. The CDR3 is 15 residues long. CDR3 amino acids: CASSYASRKNTEAFF. The CDR3 region has the DNA TGTGCCAGCAGTTACGCGTCGCGGAAGAACACTGAAGCTTTCTTT. Using reference TRBV28 and TRBJ1-1 for the parts outside the CDR3, the full variable domain is DVKVTQSSRYLVKRTGEKVFLECVQDMDHENMFWYRQDPGLGLRLIYFSYDVKMKEKGDIPEGYSVSREKKERFSLILESASTNQTSMYLCASSYASRKNTEAFFGQGTRLTVV.

V and J are TRBV28 and TRBJ2-3; D possibly corresponds to TRBD1 (5 bases). Deletions cut 4 bases from V and 2 bases from J, with 19 bases between. The CDR3 runs to 17 residues. Germline V gene lookup returns CDR1 MDHEN and CDR2 SYDVKM. The CDR3 here is CASSWGVASLFTDTQYF. The CDR3 bases are TGTGCCAGCAGTTGGGGCGTAGCTAGTCTTTTCACAGATACGCAGTATTTT.

The chain uses TRBV5-4 and TRBJ2-1; TRBD2 matches at 9 bases. From germline, CDR1 is SGHNT and CDR2 YYREEE (reference sequence). V shed 2 bases and J 4 bases; nucleotides not matched to a gene: 7. The CDR3 covers 16 residues. The chain's CDR3 is CASSFRFTSGYNEQFF. CDR3 DNA sequence: TGTGCCAGCAGCTTTAGATTTACTAGCGGGTACAATGAGCAGTTCTTC.

The rearrangement joins TRBV30 to TRBJ2-1; 15 bases fit TRBD2. Germline loops: CDR1 GTSNPN, CDR2 SVGIG (reference sequence). Trimming removed 6 bases from V and 2 bases from J; junction bases left unmatched: 8. The CDR3 has 17 amino acids. The CDR3 DNA reads TGTGCCTGTCCCGGGACTAGCGGGAGGTCCACCTACAATGAGCAGTTCTTC. This sequence encodes CACPGTSGRSTYNEQFF. The variable domain in full, with the rest retrieved from reference TRBV30 and TRBJ2-1, is SQTIHQWPATLVQPVGSPLSLECTVEGTSNPNLYWYRQAAGRGLQLLFYSVGIGQISSEVPQNLSASRPQDRQFILSSKKLLLSDSGFYLCACPGTSGRSTYNEQFFGPGTRLTVL.

The rearrangement links TRBV11-2 to TRBJ1-2; a weak D match, TRBD1 (6 bases). From germline, CDR1 is SGHAT and CDR2 FQNNGV. Trimming pared 6 bases from V and 2 bases from J, leaving 13 bases between. The CDR3 runs 14 residues. The CDR3 loop is CASSALTGNYGYTF. In nucleotides, the CDR3 is TGTGCCAGCAGTGCCCTTACAGGGAACTATGGCTACACCTTC.

The V gene is TRBV4-2, the J gene TRBJ2-4, with D unresolved. Germline values: CDR1 LGHNA, CDR2 YNFKEQ. The germline V and J ends were trimmed by 6 bases and 9 bases, with 15 bases remaining between them. This CDR3 has 13 residues. DNA of the CDR3: TGTGCCAGCAGGGTCAATCCCGGCGGCATTCAGTACTTC. Translating it yields CASRVNPGGIQYF.

This chain uses TRBV6-5 with TRBJ2-7; TRBD1 matches 11 bases. CDR1 is MNHEY, CDR2 SVGAGI, per germline. Trimming removed 0 bases from V and 6 bases from J; junction bases left unmatched: 7. CDR3 length: 16 residues. CDR3 sequence: CASSYSRTGGPLEQYF. The DNA for the CDR3 is TGTGCCAGCAGTTACTCCCGGACAGGGGGCCCCCTCGAGCAGTACTTC.

The chain's CDR3 is CASSLTSSGYYEQYF. The CDR3 DNA follows: TGTGCCAGCAGCTTAACGTCTAGCGGATACTACGAGCAGTACTTC. This chain connects TRBV11-2 to TRBJ2-7, with 7 bases lining up with TRBD2. V dropped 2 bases and J dropped 3; count of bases not matched to a gene: 7. CDR3 length: 15 amino acids. The V gene's germline CDR1 is SGHAT and CDR2 FQNNGV.

J is TRBJ2-1 and V is TRBV7-8; 8 positions agree with TRBD2. Germline values: CDR1 SGHVS, CDR2 FQNEAQ. Germline trimming cut 2 bases from V and 5 bases from J; bases unmatched to any gene: 8. The CDR3 totals 16 residues. CDR3 in amino acids: CASSLKGLEGHNEQFF. The CDR3 coding sequence is TGTGCCAGCAGCTTAAAGGGACTAGAAGGACACAATGAGCAGTTCTTC.